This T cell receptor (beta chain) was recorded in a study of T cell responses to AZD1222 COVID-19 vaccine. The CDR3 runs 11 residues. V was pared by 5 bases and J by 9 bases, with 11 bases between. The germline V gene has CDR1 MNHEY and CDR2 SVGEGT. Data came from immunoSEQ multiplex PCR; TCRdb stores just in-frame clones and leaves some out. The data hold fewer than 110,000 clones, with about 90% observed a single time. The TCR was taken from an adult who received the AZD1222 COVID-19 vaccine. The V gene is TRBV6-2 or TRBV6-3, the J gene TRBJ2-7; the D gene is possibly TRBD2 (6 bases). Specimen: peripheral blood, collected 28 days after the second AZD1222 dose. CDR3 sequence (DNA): TGTGCCAGCAGTCGGGGGTGGCGGCAGTACTTC. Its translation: CASSRGWRQYF.